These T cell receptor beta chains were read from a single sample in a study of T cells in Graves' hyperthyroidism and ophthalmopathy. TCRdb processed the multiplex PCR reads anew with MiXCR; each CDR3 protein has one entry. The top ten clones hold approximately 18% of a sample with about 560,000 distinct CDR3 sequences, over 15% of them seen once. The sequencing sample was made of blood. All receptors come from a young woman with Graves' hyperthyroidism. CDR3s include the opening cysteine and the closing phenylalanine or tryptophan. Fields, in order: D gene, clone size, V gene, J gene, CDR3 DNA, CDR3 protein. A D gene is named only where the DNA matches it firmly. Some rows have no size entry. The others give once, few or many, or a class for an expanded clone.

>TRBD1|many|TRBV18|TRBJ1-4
TGTGCCAGCTCGAGGGACAGACGTAATGAAAAACTGTTTTTT
CASSRDRRNEKLFF
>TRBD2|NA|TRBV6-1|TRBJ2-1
TGTGCCAGCAGTGATTTAGGGAGGGGACTATTGTTCTTC
CASSDLGRGLLFF
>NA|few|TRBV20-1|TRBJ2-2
TGCAGTGCTAGAGATGGAGACTCCGACACCGGGGAGCTGTTTTTT
CSARDGDSDTGELFF
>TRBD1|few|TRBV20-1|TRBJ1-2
TGCAGTGCTAGAGAAAACCCTGCCGGGACAGCGTTCTATGGCTACACCTTC
CSARENPAGTAFYGYTF
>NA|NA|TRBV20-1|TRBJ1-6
TGCAGTGCTAGAAGAGGAGAGTCACCCCTCCACTTT
CSARRGESPLHF
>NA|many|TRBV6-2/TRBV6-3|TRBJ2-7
TGTGCCAGCAGTTCGTGGGGACTCAAGAGCTCCTACGAGCAGTACTTC
CASSSWGLKSSYEQYF
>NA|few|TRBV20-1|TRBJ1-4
TGCAGTGCTAGTATTTGGGCTGGTGGGGATGAAAAACTGTTTTTT
CSASIWAGGDEKLFF
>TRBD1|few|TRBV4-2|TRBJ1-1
TGTGCCAGCAGCCAACCTGACAGGGGGGACGAAGCTTTCTTT
CASSQPDRGDEAFF
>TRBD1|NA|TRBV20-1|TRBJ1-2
TGCAGTGCAAGAGAACAGGGGCTAGCTAACTATGGCTACACCTTC
CSAREQGLANYGYTF
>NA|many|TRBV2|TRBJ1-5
TGTGCCGGCGGGGGGGGGCTCAATCAGCCCCAGCATTTT
CAGGGGLNQPQHF
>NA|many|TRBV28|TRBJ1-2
TGTGCCAGCATTAGGGTGGGATTGAACTATGGCTACACCTTC
CASIRVGLNYGYTF
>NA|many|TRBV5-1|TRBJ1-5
TGCGCCAGCAGCTTGAACCCGGGAGTCAATCAGCCCCAGCATTTT
CASSLNPGVNQPQHF
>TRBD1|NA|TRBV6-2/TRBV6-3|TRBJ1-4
TGTGCCAGCAGGAGACAGGGGGGGACTAATGAAAAACTGTTTTTT
CASRRQGGTNEKLFF
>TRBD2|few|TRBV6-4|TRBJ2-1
TGTGCCAGCAGTGCTATGGCGGGGGGGCCGGCTGAGCAGTTCTTC
CASSAMAGGPAEQFF
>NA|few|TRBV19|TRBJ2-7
TGTGCCAGTAGTATCGGGGCGACAGATTTCTACGAGCAGTACTTC
CASSIGATDFYEQYF
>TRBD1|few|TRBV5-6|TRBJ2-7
TGTGCCAGCACCGCCTGGGACAGTGGAACCTACGAGCAGTACTTC
CASTAWDSGTYEQYF
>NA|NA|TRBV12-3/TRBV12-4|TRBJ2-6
TGTGCCAGCAGTGAACTCTGGGACGGCCCGACTGGGGCCAACGTCCTGGCTTTC
CASSELWDGPTGANVLAF
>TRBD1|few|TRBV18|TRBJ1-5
TGTGCCAGCTCCCCTGCAGGGGGCCAAAGCAATCAGCCCCAGCATTTT
CASSPAGGQSNQPQHF
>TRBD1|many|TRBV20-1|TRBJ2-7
TGCGCTGGGACAGATCAACCCTACGAGCAGTACTTC
CAGTDQPYEQYF
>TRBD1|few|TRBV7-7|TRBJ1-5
TGTGCTAGCAGCTTAGAGGCTACAGGGGAGAGCAATCAGCCCCAGCATTTT
CASSLEATGESNQPQHF
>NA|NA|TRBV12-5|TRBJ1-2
TGTGCTAGTGGTTTGGGACTGAACTATGGCTACACCTTC
CASGLGLNYGYTF
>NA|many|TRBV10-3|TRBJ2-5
TGTGCCATCAGTGAGCGGGATGGAAGAGAGACCCAGTACTTC
CAISERDGRETQYF
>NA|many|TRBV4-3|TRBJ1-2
TGCGCCAGCAGCCAACTCCCGGGAGCGAGAGGCTACACCTTC
CASSQLPGARGYTF
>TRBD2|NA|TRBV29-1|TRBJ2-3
TGCAGCGTTGTGCTAGCGGGACTGGATACGCAGTATTTT
CSVVLAGLDTQYF
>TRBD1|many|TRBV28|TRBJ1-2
TGTGCCAGCAGTTTGCCCGGACAGGGGAACTATGGCTACACCTTC
CASSLPGQGNYGYTF
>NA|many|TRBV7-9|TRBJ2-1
TGTGCCAGCAGCTTAGGCGCTAGCCGAAGCTACAATGAGCAGTTCTTC
CASSLGASRSYNEQFF
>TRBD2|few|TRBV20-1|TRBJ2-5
TGCAGTGCTAGGCCGGGACTAGCGGGACAAGAGACCCAGTACTTC
CSARPGLAGQETQYF
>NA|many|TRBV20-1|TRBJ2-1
TGCAGTGCTAGAGGCCATTACCCACTAGCTCGGGGAGGCGATGAGCAGTTCTTC
CSARGHYPLARGGDEQFF
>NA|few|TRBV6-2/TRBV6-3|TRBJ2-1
TGTGCCAGCAGTTACCTTCCGATCTTCTACAATGAGCAGTTCTTC
CASSYLPIFYNEQFF
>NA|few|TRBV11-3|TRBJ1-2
TGTGCCAGCAGCCCCCCCGGGACTCCGTTAAATGGCTACACCTTC
CASSPPGTPLNGYTF
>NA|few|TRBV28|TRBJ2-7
TGTGCCAGCAGTTTAATGGTACGTGAGCAGTACTTC
CASSLMVREQYF
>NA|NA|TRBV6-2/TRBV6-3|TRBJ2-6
TGTGCCAGCAGTTCACCTAGCTCTGGGGCCAACGTCCTGACTTTC
CASSSPSSGANVLTF
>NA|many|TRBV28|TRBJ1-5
TGTGCCAGCAGTTTATCTCCCCCCAATAATCAGCCCCAGCATTTT
CASSLSPPNNQPQHF
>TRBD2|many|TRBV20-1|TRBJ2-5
TGCAGTGCTAGAGATCTCATCGGGGGGTTTGGAGAGACCCAGTACTTC
CSARDLIGGFGETQYF